This TCR beta chain was retrieved from a study of blood T cell repertoires in COVID-19. Study at large: T cells, B-cell-depleted T cells, or PBMCs supplied cDNA or gDNA.

Unmatched junction bases numbered 0, after V lost 6 bases and J lost 0 bases. Germline CDR1 and CDR2: MDHEN and SYDVKM. The length of the CDR3 is 13 residues. Everyone who took part was about 18 to 89 years old, and they came from fewer than 25 US areas. Cohorts were determined from participant-reported clinical history. Clones were sequenced by immunoSEQ multiplex PCR, and TCRdb holds only the in-frame ones, with some missing. This repertoire shows 200,000 to 250,000 clones, 85% to 90% found once; its top ten account for about 0.95%. The material sequenced was PBMCs or T cells enriched from blood (not recorded which). This receptor was obtained from a man between 50 and 59 years old who had been exposed to COVID-19. The chain employs TRBV28 and TRBJ1-2; 8 bases line up with TRBD1. The CDR3 protein is CASRTGANYGYTF. CDR3 sequence (DNA): TGTGCCAGCAGGACAGGGGCTAACTATGGCTACACCTTC.